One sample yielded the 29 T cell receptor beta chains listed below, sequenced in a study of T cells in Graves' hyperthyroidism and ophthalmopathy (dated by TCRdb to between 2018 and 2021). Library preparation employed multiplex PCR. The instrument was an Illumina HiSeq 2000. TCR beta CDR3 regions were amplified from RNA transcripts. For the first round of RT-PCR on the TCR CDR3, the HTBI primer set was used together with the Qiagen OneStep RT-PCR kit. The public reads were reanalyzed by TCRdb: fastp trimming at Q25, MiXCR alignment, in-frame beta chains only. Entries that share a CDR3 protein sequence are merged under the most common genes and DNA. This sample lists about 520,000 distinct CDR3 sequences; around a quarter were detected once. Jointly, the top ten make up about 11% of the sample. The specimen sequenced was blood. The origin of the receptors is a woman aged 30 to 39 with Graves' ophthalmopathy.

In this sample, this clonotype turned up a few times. The CDR3 is CAWNRHYEQYF. In DNA, the CDR3 is TGTGCCTGGAACCGCCATTACGAGCAGTACTTC. The chain couples TRBV30 to TRBJ2-7; D gene ambiguous. This CDR3 comprises 11 residues. With 4 bases removed from V and 4 bases from J, the gap between germline ends came to 8 bases. CDR1 and CDR2 from the germline V gene are GTSNPN and SVGIG (reference sequence).

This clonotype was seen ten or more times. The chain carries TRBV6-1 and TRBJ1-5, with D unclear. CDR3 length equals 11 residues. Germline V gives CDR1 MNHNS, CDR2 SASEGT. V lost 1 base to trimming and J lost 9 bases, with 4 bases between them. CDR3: CASSEEVPQHF. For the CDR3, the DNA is TGTGCCAGCAGTGAAGAGGTGCCCCAGCATTTT.

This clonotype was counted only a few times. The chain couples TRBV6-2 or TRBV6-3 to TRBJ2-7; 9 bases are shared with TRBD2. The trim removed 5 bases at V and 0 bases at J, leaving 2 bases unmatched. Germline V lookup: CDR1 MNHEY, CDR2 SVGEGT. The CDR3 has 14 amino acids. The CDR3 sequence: CASSISGGSYEQYF. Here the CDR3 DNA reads TGTGCCAGCAGTATTAGCGGGGGCTCCTACGAGCAGTACTTC.

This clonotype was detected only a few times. CDR3 loop: CASGGVVQETQYF. The CDR3 region has the DNA TGTGCCAGCGGTGGGGTTGTCCAAGAGACCCAGTACTTC. The gene calls are TRBV2 and TRBJ2-5; no reliable D call. Germline V gene sequence: CDR1 SNHLY, CDR2 FYNNEI. Trimming took off 8 bases at V and 1 base at J, with 11 bases between the two ends. This CDR3 region has 13 residues.

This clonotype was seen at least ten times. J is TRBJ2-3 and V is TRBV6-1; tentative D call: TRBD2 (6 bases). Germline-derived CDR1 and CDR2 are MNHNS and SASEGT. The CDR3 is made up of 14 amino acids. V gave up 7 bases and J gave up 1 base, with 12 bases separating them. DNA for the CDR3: TGTGCCAGCACAAGGGCTAGCGGCACAGATACGCAGTATTTT. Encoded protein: CASTRASGTDTQYF.

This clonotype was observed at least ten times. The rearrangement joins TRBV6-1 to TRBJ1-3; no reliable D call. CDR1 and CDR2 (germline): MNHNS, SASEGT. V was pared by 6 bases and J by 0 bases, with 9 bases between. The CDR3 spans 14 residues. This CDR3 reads CASRKVTSGNTIYF. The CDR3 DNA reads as TGTGCCAGCAGGAAGGTAACCTCTGGAAACACCATATATTTT.

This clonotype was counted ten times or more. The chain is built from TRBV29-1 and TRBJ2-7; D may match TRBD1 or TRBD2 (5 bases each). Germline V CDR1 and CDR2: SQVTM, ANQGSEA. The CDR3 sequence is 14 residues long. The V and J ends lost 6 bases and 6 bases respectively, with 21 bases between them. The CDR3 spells CSVVMVRGGLEQYF. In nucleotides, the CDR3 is TGCAGCGTCGTGATGGTGAGGGGTGGGCTCGAGCAGTACTTC.

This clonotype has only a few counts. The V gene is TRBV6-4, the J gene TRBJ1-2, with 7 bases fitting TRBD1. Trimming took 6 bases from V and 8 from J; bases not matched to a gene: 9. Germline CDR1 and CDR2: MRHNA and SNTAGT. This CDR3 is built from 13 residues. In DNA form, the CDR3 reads TGTGCCAGCAGGCCTGACAGGGTGCGGGGCTACACCTTC. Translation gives CASRPDRVRGYTF.

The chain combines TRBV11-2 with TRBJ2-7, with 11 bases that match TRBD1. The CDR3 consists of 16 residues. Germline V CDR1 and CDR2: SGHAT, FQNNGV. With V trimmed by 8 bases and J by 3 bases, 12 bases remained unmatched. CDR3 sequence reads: CASGQTWGQGVYEQYF. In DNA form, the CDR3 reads TGTGCCAGCGGTCAGACCTGGGGACAGGGGGTCTACGAGCAGTACTTC.

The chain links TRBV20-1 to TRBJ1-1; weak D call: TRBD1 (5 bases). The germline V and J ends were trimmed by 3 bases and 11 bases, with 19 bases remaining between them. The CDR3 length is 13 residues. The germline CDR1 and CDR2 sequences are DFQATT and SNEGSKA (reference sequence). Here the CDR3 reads CSARANGGKIAFF. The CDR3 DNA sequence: TGCAGTGCTAGGGCGAACGGGGGGAAAATTGCTTTCTTT.

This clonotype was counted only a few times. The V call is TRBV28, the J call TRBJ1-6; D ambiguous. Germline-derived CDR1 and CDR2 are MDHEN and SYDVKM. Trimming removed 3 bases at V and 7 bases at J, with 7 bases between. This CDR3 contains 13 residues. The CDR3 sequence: CASSFAENSPLHF. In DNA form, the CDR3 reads TGTGCCAGCAGTTTTGCGGAAAATTCACCCCTCCACTTT.

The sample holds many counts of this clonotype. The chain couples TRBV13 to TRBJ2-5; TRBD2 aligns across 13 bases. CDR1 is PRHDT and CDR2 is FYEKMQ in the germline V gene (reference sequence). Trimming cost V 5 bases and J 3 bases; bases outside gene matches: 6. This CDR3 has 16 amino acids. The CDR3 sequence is CASSRPGTSGKETQYF. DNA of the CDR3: TGTGCCAGCAGCCGTCCCGGGACTAGCGGGAAAGAGACCCAGTACTTC.

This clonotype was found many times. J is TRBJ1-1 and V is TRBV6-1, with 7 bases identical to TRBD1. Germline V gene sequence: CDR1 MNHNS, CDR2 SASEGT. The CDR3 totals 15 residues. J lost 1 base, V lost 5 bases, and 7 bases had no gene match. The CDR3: CASSQGGIGNTEAFF. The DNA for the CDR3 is TGTGCCAGCAGTCAGGGGGGCATCGGGAACACTGAAGCTTTCTTT.

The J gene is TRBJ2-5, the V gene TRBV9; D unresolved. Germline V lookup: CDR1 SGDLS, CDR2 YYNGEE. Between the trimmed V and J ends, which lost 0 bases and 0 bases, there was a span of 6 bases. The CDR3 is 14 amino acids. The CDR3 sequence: CASSVAPNQETQYF. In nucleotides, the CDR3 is TGTGCCAGCAGCGTAGCTCCGAACCAAGAGACCCAGTACTTC.

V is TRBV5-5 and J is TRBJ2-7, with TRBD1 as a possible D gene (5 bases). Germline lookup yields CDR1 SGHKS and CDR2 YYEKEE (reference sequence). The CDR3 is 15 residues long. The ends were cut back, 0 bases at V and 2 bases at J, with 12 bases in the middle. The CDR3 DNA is TGTGCCAGCAGCTTGGCGCCAGGGAAGGCCTACGAGCAGTACTTC. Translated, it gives CASSLAPGKAYEQYF. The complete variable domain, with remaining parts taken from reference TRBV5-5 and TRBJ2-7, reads DAGVTQSPTHLIKTRGQQVTLRCSPISGHKSVSWYQQVLGQGPQFIFQYYEKEERGRGNFPDRFSARQFPNYSSELNVNALLLGDSALYLCASSLAPGKAYEQYFGPGTRLTVT.

CDR3 protein: CSASGGGQGISSDTEAFF. For the CDR3, the DNA is TGCAGTGCTAGTGGGGGGGGACAGGGTATTAGTTCGGACACTGAAGCTTTCTTT. This sequence joins TRBV20-1 and TRBJ1-1, with 9 bases lining up with TRBD1. V gave up 3 bases and J gave up 3 bases; unmatched junction bases: 17. CDR1 is DFQATT and CDR2 is SNEGSKA in the germline V gene (reference sequence). The length of the CDR3 is 18 residues.

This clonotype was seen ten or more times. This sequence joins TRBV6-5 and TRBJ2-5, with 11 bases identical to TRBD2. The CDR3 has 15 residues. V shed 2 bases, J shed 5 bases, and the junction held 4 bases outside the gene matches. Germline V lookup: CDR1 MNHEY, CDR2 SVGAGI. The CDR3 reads CASSYLAGGQETQYF. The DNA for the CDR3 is TGTGCCAGCAGTTACCTAGCGGGGGGTCAGGAGACCCAGTACTTC.

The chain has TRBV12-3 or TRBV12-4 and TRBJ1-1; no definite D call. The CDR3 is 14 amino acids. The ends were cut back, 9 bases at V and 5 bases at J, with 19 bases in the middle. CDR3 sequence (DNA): TGTGCCAGTTCACACTCAGCAGGCAGGACTGAAGCTTTCTTT. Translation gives CASSHSAGRTEAFF.

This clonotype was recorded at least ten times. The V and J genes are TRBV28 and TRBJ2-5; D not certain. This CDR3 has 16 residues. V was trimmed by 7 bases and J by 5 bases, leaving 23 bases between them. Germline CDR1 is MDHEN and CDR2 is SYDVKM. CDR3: CASTKPQGPRTETQYF. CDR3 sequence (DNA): TGTGCCAGCACCAAACCCCAAGGACCCCGGACGGAGACCCAGTACTTC.

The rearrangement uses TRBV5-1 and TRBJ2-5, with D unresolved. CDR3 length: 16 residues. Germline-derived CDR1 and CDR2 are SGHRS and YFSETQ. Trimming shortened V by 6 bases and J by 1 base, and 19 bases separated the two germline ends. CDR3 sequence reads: CASNDPEVTSQETQYF. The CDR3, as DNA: TGCGCCAGCAACGACCCGGAAGTAACTTCCCAAGAGACCCAGTACTTC.

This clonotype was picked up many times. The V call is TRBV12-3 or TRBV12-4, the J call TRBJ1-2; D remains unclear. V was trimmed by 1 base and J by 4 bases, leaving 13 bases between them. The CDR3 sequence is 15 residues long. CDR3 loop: CASSLGEVPSYGYTF. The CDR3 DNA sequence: TGTGCCAGCAGTTTAGGGGAGGTCCCTTCCTATGGCTACACCTTC.

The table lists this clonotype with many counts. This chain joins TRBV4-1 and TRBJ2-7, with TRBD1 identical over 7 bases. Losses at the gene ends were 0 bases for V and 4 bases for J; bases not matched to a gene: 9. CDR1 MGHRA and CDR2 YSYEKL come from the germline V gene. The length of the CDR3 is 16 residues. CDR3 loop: CASSQDGGQSVYEQYF. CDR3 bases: TGCGCCAGCAGCCAAGATGGGGGACAGTCCGTTTACGAGCAGTACTTC.

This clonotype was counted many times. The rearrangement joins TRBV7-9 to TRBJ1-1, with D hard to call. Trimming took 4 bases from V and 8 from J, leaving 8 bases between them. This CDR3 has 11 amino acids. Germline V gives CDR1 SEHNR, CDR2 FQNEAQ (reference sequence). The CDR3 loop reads CASSYDNEAFF. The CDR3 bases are TGTGCCAGCAGCTACGACAACGAAGCTTTCTTT.

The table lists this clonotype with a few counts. The CDR3 nucleotides read TGTGCCAGCAGTTACTCGATGGAACAGGTATCAGCGAACGAGACCCAGTACTTC. This translates into CASSYSMEQVSANETQYF. The chain recombines TRBV6-5 with TRBJ2-5, with TRBD1 as a possible D gene (5 bases). CDR1 and CDR2 from the germline V gene are MNHEY and SVGAGI. V lost 0 bases to trimming and J lost 5 bases, with 22 bases between them. The CDR3 sequence is 18 residues long.

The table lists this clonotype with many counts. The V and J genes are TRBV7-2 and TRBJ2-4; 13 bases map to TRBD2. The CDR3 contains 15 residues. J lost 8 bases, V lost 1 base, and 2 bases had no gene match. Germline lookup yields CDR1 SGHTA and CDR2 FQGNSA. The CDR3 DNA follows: TGTGCCAGCAGCTTAGGTGGACTAGCGGGGGACATTCAGTACTTC. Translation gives CASSLGGLAGDIQYF.

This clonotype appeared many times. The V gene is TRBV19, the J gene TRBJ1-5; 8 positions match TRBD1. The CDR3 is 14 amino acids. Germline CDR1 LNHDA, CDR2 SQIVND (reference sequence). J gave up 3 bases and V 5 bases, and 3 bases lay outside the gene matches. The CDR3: CASSVTGVNQPQHF. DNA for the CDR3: TGTGCCAGTAGTGTGACAGGGGTCAATCAGCCCCAGCATTTT.

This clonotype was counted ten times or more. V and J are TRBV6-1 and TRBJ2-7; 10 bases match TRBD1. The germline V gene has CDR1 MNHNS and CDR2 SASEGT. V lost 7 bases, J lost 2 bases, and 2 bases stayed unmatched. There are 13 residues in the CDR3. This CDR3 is CASKGQGTYEQYF. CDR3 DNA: TGTGCCAGCAAGGGACAGGGGACCTACGAGCAGTACTTC.

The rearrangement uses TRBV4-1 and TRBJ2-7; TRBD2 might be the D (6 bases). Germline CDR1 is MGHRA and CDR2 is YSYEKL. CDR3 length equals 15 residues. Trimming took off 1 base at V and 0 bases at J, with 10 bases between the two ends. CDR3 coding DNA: TGCGCCAGCAGCCAAGGTGGAGGGCCCTCCTACGAGCAGTACTTC. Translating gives CASSQGGGPSYEQYF.

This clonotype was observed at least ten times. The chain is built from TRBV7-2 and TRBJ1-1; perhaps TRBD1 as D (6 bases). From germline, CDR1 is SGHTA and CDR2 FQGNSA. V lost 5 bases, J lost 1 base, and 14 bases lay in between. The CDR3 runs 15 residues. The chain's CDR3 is CASSPRGGRNTEAFF. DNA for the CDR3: TGTGCCAGCAGCCCGAGGGGGGGAAGGAACACTGAAGCTTTCTTT.